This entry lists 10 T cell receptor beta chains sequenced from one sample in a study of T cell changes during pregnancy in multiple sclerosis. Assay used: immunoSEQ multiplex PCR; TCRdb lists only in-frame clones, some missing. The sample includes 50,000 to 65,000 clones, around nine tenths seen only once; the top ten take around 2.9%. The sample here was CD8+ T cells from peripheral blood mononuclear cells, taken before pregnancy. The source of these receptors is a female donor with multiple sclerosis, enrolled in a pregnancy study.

The CDR3 loop reads CASSLEIPMQGISYNEQFF. In DNA, the CDR3 is TGTGCCAGCAGCTTAGAAATTCCTATGCAGGGTATCTCCTACAATGAGCAGTTCTTC. The chain couples TRBV7-8 to TRBJ2-1; TRBD1 might be the D (5 bases). V lost 1 base to trimming and J lost 0 bases, with 19 bases between them. The germline V gene has CDR1 SGHVS and CDR2 FQNEAQ. The CDR3 sequence is 19 residues long.

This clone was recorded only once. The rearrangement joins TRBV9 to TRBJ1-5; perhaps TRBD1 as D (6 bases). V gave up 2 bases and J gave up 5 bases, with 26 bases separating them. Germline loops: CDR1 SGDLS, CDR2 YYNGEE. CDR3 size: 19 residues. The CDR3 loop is CASSVNPGDEGQAYQPQHF. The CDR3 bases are TGTGCCAGCAGCGTCAACCCCGGCGATGAGGGACAAGCATATCAGCCCCAGCATTTT.

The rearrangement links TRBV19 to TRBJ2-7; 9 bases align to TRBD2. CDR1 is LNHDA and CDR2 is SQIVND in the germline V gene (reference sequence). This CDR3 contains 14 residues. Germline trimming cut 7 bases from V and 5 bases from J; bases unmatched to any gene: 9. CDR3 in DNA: TGTGCCAGTAACCCTTCGCGGGGGGGGGACGAGCAGTACTTC. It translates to CASNPSRGGDEQYF.

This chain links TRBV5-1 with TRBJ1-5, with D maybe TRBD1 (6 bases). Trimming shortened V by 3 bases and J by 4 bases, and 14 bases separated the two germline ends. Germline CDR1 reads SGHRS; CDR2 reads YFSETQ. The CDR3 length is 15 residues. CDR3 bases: TGCGCCAGCAGCTCCGACAGGTGGGGGAATCAGCCCCAGCATTTT. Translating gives CASSSDRWGNQPQHF. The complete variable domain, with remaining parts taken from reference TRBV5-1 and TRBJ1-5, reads KAGVTQTPRYLIKTRGQQVTLSCSPISGHRSVSWYQQTPGQGLQFLFEYFSETQRNKGNFPGRFSGRQFSNSRSEMNVSTLELGDSALYLCASSSDRWGNQPQHFGDGTRLSIL.

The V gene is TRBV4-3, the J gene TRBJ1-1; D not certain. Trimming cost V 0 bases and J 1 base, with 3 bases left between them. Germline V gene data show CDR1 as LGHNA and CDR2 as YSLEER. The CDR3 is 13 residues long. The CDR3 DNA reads TGCGCCAGCAGCCAAGACAGGAACACTGAAGCTTTCTTT. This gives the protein CASSQDRNTEAFF.

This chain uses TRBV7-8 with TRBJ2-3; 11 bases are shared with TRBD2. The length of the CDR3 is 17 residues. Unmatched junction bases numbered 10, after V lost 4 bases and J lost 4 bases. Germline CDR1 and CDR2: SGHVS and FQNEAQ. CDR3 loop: CASSSIGTSGGADTQYF. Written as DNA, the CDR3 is TGTGCCAGCAGCTCGATAGGAACTAGCGGGGGAGCAGATACGCAGTATTTT.

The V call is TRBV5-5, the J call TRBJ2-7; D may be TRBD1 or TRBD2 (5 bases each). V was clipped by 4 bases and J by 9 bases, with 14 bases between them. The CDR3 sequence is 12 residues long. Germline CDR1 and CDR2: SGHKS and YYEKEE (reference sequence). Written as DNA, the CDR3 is TGTGCCAGCAGCGTGGGGGTCGACTGGCAGTACTTC. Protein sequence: CASSVGVDWQYF.

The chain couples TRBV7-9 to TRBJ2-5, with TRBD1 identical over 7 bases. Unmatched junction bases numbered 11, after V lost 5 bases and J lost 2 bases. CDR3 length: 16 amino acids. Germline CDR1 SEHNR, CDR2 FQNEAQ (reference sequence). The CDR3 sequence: CASSVGTALGQETQYF. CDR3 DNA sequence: TGTGCCAGCAGCGTCGGGACAGCCCTGGGTCAAGAGACCCAGTACTTC.

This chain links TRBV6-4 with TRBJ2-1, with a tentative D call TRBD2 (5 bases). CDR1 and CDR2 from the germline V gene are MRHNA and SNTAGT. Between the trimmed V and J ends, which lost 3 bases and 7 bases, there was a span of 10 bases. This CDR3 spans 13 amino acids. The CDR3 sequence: CASSEYRENEQFF. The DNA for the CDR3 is TGTGCCAGCAGTGAATACCGGGAAAATGAGCAGTTCTTC.

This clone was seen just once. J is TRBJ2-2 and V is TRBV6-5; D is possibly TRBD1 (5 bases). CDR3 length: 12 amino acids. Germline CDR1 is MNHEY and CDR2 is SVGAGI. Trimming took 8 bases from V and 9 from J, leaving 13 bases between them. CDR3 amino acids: CASGGAFRELFF. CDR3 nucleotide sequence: TGTGCCAGCGGTGGGGCGTTCCGGGAGCTGTTTTTT.